Sequencing of this T cell receptor beta chain was carried out in a study of T cells in Graves' hyperthyroidism and ophthalmopathy. The overall study: Sampling of peripheral blood happened at initial diagnosis, prior to any treatment.

Clinical symptoms, serum thyroxine, TRAb, thyroid ultrasound and orbital computed tomography established diagnosis. The source material, RNA transcripts, was used to amplify TCR beta CDR3 regions. During a first-round RT-PCR of the TCR CDR3, the HTBI primer set was used. TCRdb independently ran MiXCR on the multiplex PCR reads; one entry per CDR3 protein. The sample lists fewer than 400,000 distinct CDR3 sequences; around 15% were seen once. General study points: Prediction of ophthalmopathy progression came a median approximately 6.5 months pre-onset.

The CDR3 is 18 residues long. V lost 0 bases, J lost 0 bases, and 15 bases lay in between. This clonotype appeared many times. Its matching antigen is unknown. Sequencing input: blood. The chain couples TRBV12-3 or TRBV12-4 to TRBJ2-4; a possible D gene is TRBD2 (6 bases). The TCR sequence derives from a man aged 50 to 59 with Graves' ophthalmopathy. CDR3 sequence reads: CASSLAVAGGLAKNIQYF. The CDR3 coding sequence is TGTGCCAGCAGTTTAGCGGTGGCTGGGGGACTAGCCAAAAACATTCAGTACTTC.